The TCR beta chain described here comes from a study of response to subunit inactivated influenza vaccine. Findings of the study overall: Few additional T cells are recruited per seasonal influenza vaccination, authors suggested.

Via MiXCR, TCRdb re-called the RT-PCR reads, giving one row per CDR3 protein. The sample records about 650,000 distinct CDR3 sequences, approximately 15% being singletons. CDR3 length equals 14 residues. Germline V gene data show CDR1 as LGHDT and CDR2 as YNNKEL (reference sequence). The trim removed 4 bases at V and 8 bases at J, leaving 8 bases unmatched. The table lists this clonotype with a few counts. Its antigen is as yet unknown. The sample in question was PBMCs from blood, obtained roughly 2 weeks before vaccination. The clonotype was recovered from a man in his fifties who received an inactivated influenza vaccine. The chain joins TRBV3-1 to TRBJ2-1; TRBD2 aligns across 7 bases. This CDR3 is CASSRRGGGDEQFF. The CDR3 bases are TGTGCCAGCAGCCGTAGGGGCGGGGGAGATGAGCAGTTCTTC.